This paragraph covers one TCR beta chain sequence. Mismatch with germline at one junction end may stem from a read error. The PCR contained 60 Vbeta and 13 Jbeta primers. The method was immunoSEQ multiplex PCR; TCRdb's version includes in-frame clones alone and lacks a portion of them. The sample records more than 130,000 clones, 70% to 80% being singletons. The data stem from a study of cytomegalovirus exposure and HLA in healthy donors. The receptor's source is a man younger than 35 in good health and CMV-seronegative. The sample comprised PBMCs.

CDR3 in amino acids: CASSLAASGVYNEQFF. CDR3 coding DNA: TGTGCCAGCAGTTTAGCCGCTAGCGGAGTCTACAATGAGCAGTTCTTC. The V and J genes are TRBV7-2 and TRBJ2-1; 7 bases are a match to TRBD2. CDR3 size: 16 residues. Germline V gene data show CDR1 as SGHTA and CDR2 as FQGNSA.